This T cell receptor beta chain emerged from a study of vaccination and CD4 T cells after COVID-19. Across the study: Diagnosis preceded the drawing of post-COVID samples by a median around 100 days (range 35 to 161). Findings and caveats of the study: With convalescent patients, a median approximately 90% of reactive clones emerged solely after vaccination.

Oncomine TCR Beta short-read sequencing was applied to DNA from cultured CD4+ T cells. TCRdb independently ran MiXCR on the PCR reads; one entry per CDR3 protein. Of roughly 15,000 distinct CDR3 sequences listed, approximately 57% are singletons. As to this clonotype: Its cognate antigen is unknown.

Treatment here: approximately 11-day PBMC culture with coronavirus spike peptide pools or control peptides (ViraFEST assay). Per well, 2 million to 2.5 million PBMCs were cultured in the presence of approximately 9.4 IU/ml IL-2 and approximately 10 ug/ml peptide pools. The CDR3 is 15 amino acids. V was clipped by 0 bases and J by 7 bases, with 18 bases between them. Per germline, CDR1 DFQATT and CDR2 SNEGSKA (reference sequence). The receptor was derived from a human donor who had recovered from COVID-19. The chain employs TRBV20-1 and TRBJ1-1; D is possibly TRBD1 (6 bases). Material: CD4+ T cells from blood, cultured in vitro. DNA for the CDR3: TGCAGTGCTAGAGATCTCGGGGGGCTATTTGATGAAGCTTTCTTT. This codes for CSARDLGGLFDEAFF.